The rows below give T cell receptor beta chains drawn from one sample of a study of OX40 agonist ivuxolimab in advanced cancers. Sequencing was performed with immunoSEQ multiplex PCR; in TCRdb, only in-frame clones are kept and a portion is missing. The data contain tens of thousands of clones, around 78% of them singletons. Sequenced here: CD4+ or CD8+ T cells sorted from blood, sampled in a trial of the OX40 agonist ivuxolimab. These receptors were obtained from an adult with an advanced solid tumor such as melanoma, head and neck, liver or kidney cancer. CDR3s include the opening cysteine and the closing phenylalanine or tryptophan. D genes are given only for firm matches. Some rows have no size entry. The others give once, few or many, or a class for an expanded clone.

CDR3 length,D gene,clone size,J gene,V gene,CDR3 protein,CDR3 DNA
15,NA,NA,TRBJ1-1,TRBV2,CASRVEGPTNTEAFF,TGTGCCAGCAGGGTGGAGGGCCCAACGAACACTGAAGCTTTCTTT
14,NA,once,TRBJ2-5,TRBV5-1,CASSAQGAQETQYF,TGCGCCAGCAGCGCACAGGGAGCCCAAGAGACCCAGTACTTC
13,NA,NA,TRBJ1-2,TRBV28,CASSFPPTGPSVF,TGTGCCAGCAGTTTCCCCCCCACAGGGCCGTCGGTTTTC
13,TRBD1,few,TRBJ2-5,TRBV7-2,CASSWGQRETQYF,TGTGCCAGCAGCTGGGGACAGAGAGAGACCCAGTACTTC
16,NA,once,TRBJ2-3,TRBV5-6,CASSGVRVMSTDTQYF,TGTGCCAGCAGCGGGGTCCGGGTTATGAGCACAGATACGCAGTATTTT
15,TRBD1,NA,TRBJ1-5,TRBV6-6,CASSRDSPNFQPQHF,TGTGCCAGCAGCAGGGACAGTCCCAACTTTCAGCCCCAGCATTTT
13,NA,NA,TRBJ2-3,TRBV7-2,CASSPLTRGTQYF,TGTGCCAGCAGTCCCCTGACTAGGGGTACGCAGTATTTT
16,NA,few,TRBJ1-6,TRBV7-9,CASSFSHGAYNSPLHF,TGTGCCAGCAGTTTTTCTCATGGGGCCTATAATTCACCCCTCCACTTT
15,TRBD2,NA,TRBJ2-3,TRBV27,CASSLVAGGRNTQYF,TGTGCCAGCAGTTTAGTAGCGGGAGGAAGAAATACGCAGTATTTT
14,NA,NA,TRBJ1-6,TRBV6-5,CASSSGTDNSPLHF,TGTGCCAGCAGTTCCGGGACTGATAATTCACCCCTCCACTTT
13,NA,few,TRBJ2-7,TRBV5-1,CASSPDRAYEQYF,TGCGCCAGCAGCCCGGACAGAGCCTACGAGCAGTACTTC
14,NA,NA,TRBJ2-7,TRBV5-5,CASIPSGVRNEQYF,TGTGCCAGCATCCCTTCGGGGGTGAGGAACGAGCAGTACTTC
15,NA,NA,TRBJ2-7,TRBV28,CASSFNLRGSYEQYF,TGTGCCAGCAGTTTTAATCTGAGGGGAAGCTACGAGCAGTACTTC
13,TRBD1,NA,TRBJ1-5,TRBV16,CASRQGHQGPQHF,TGTGCCAGCAGACAGGGGCACCAGGGGCCCCAGCATTTT
15,TRBD1,NA,TRBJ1-2,TRBV4-1,CASSPRTGGEYGYTF,TGCGCCAGCAGCCCTCGGACAGGGGGGGAATATGGCTACACCTTC
14,TRBD1,NA,TRBJ1-2,TRBV6-6,CASYLGTGGYGYTF,TGTGCCAGCTACCTCGGGACAGGCGGGTATGGCTACACCTTC
15,TRBD1,NA,TRBJ2-2,TRBV5-8,CASSSRDRATGELFF,TGTGCCAGCAGCTCCCGGGACAGGGCTACCGGGGAGCTGTTTTTT
17,TRBD2,NA,TRBJ2-2,TRBV28,CASSPTLAGELTGELFF,TGTGCCAGCAGCCCGACTCTAGCGGGAGAACTCACCGGGGAGCTGTTTTTT
15,TRBD2,NA,TRBJ2-5,TRBV9,CASSAVAGLKETQYF,TGTGCCAGCAGCGCCGTAGCGGGCCTTAAAGAGACCCAGTACTTC
19,NA,NA,TRBJ2-3,TRBV13,CASSRTRLGAGLFTDTQYF,TGTGCCAGCAGCCGAACCCGGCTGGGCGCCGGACTTTTCACAGATACGCAGTATTTT
13,NA,NA,TRBJ1-2,TRBV7-9,CASSLQGTYGYTF,TGTGCCAGCAGCTTACAGGGAACCTATGGCTACACCTTC
11,NA,few,TRBJ1-1,TRBV20-1,CSAKRDPEAFF,TGCAGTGCGAAGAGGGACCCTGAAGCTTTCTTT
16,TRBD1,once,TRBJ2-7,TRBV7-2,CASSPHAGQGSYEQYF,TGTGCCAGCAGCCCTCACGCGGGACAGGGTTCCTACGAGCAGTACTTC
13,TRBD1,few,TRBJ1-2,TRBV30,CAWTDRRDYGYTF,TGTGCCTGGACGGACAGGCGGGACTATGGCTACACCTTC
12,TRBD1,few,TRBJ1-5,TRBV28,CASDRANQPQHF,TGTGCCAGCGACAGGGCTAATCAGCCCCAGCATTTT
13,NA,NA,TRBJ1-1,TRBV10-3,CAITELGNTEAFF,TGTGCCATCACAGAGCTTGGGAACACTGAAGCTTTCTTT
15,NA,NA,TRBJ2-7,TRBV21-1,CASSNGTARAYEQYF,TGTGCCAGCAGCAACGGGACTGCGAGGGCCTACGAGCAGTACTTC
15,TRBD1,NA,TRBJ2-3,TRBV14,CASSRYRGGTDTQYF,TGTGCCAGCAGCCGGTACAGGGGTGGGACAGATACGCAGTATTTT
14,NA,NA,TRBJ2-2,TRBV5-4,CASSLELNTGELFF,TGTGCCAGCAGCTTGGAATTGAACACCGGGGAGCTGTTTTTT
14,NA,NA,TRBJ1-2,TRBV19,CASSIDQAIYGYTF,TGTGCCAGTAGTATAGATCAGGCCATCTATGGCTACACCTTC